A selection of T cell receptor beta chains follows, all from one sample in a study of technical replicates of blood from a few donors. Sequencing used immunoSEQ multiplex PCR; TCRdb keeps in-frame clones, though not all of them. The table lists approximately 87,000 clones, roughly 96% of them singletons. Sequencing used T cells isolated from PBMCs. These receptors came from a human donor in good health. Each CDR3 is given with its conserved first and last residue. Each record gives: clone size, J gene, CDR3 length, D gene, V gene, CDR3 DNA, CDR3 protein. The D gene is left open where the match is weak. Only part of the rows carry a size: once, few, many, or a class if the clone is expanded.

NA | TRBJ2-2 | 15 | TRBD2 | TRBV6-1 | TGTGCCAGCAGCCCGACTAGCGGGCAAACCGGGGAGCTGTTTTTT | CASSPTSGQTGELFF
NA | TRBJ2-7 | 14 | NA | TRBV6-5 | TGTGCCAGCAGTTTCGACAGTAACCCCTACGAGCAGTACTTC | CASSFDSNPYEQYF
NA | TRBJ1-5 | 16 | TRBD1 | TRBV4-2 | TGTGCCAGCAGCCATATACTCAGGGGGAGCAATCAGCCCCAGCATTTT | CASSHILRGSNQPQHF
NA | TRBJ2-7 | 13 | NA | TRBV4-1 | TGCGCCAGCAGCCAAGATACGGGAGTCGAGCAGTACTTC | CASSQDTGVEQYF
NA | TRBJ1-4 | 18 | TRBD1 | TRBV28 | TGTGCCAGCAGTCCTATCACAGTGGACAGGGGTTCCAATGAAAAACTGTTTTTT | CASSPITVDRGSNEKLFF
NA | TRBJ2-7 | 15 | NA | TRBV5-6 | TGTGCCAGCAGCTTGGTACAGGCCAGCTCCTACGAGCAGTACTTC | CASSLVQASSYEQYF
NA | TRBJ2-7 | 15 | TRBD2 | TRBV19 | TGTGCCAGTAGTCTACCGGGACTAGCTGGGCCCGAGCAGTACTTC | CASSLPGLAGPEQYF
NA | TRBJ1-5 | 15 | TRBD1 | TRBV6-5 | TGTGCCAGCAAGGTACAGGGGGCTGGCAATCAGCCCCAGCATTTT | CASKVQGAGNQPQHF
NA | TRBJ2-7 | 14 | TRBD2 | TRBV5-1 | TGCGCCAGCAGCTCGCTAGCGGGAGGGAACGAGCAGTACTTC | CASSSLAGGNEQYF
once | TRBJ1-1 | 15 | TRBD1 | TRBV19 | TGTGCCAGTACTCTCCGGGACAGGGCCAACACTGAAGCTTTCTTT | CASTLRDRANTEAFF
NA | TRBJ2-2 | 17 | TRBD1 | TRBV7-3 | TGTGCCAGCAGCTTTCCCGACAGGGCCCCGAACACCGGGGAGCTGTTTTTT | CASSFPDRAPNTGELFF
NA | TRBJ1-3 | 15 | NA | TRBV30 | TGTGCCTGGAGTGTAAGCGGGAGCTCTGGAAACACCATATATTTT | CAWSVSGSSGNTIYF
NA | TRBJ1-2 | 15 | TRBD1 | TRBV5-6 | TGTGCCAGCAGCGCCTGGGACAGCCCTAACTATGGCTACACCTTC | CASSAWDSPNYGYTF
NA | TRBJ1-5 | 13 | NA | TRBV7-9 | TGTGCCAGCAGCTTAGGGGGAGATCAGCCCCAGCATTTT | CASSLGGDQPQHF
NA | TRBJ2-7 | 14 | TRBD1 | TRBV27 | TGTGCCAGCAGTTTAGCAGGGGGAAACTACGAGCAGTACTTC | CASSLAGGNYEQYF
NA | TRBJ2-7 | 14 | NA | TRBV6-5 | TGTGCCAGCAGTTACTCGCTCAATAGCTACGAGCAGTACTTC | CASSYSLNSYEQYF
NA | TRBJ2-3 | 12 | NA | TRBV14 | TGTGCCAGCAGCCAAGCGGGGTATACGCAGTATTTT | CASSQAGYTQYF
NA | TRBJ2-5 | 13 | NA | TRBV7-2 | TGTGCCAGCAGACCTAGACAGCAAGAGACCCAGTACTTC | CASRPRQQETQYF
NA | TRBJ2-7 | 15 | NA | TRBV18 | TGTGCCAGCTCGCCCACGATGGGCAACTCCTACGAGCAGTACTTC | CASSPTMGNSYEQYF
NA | TRBJ1-3 | 15 | NA | TRBV9 | TGTGCCAGCAGCGTCGGGACAAGTTCTGGAAACACCATATATTTT | CASSVGTSSGNTIYF
once | TRBJ2-1 | 13 | TRBD1 | TRBV6-6 | TGTGCCAGCCTCGGGACAGGGCTTCATGAGCAGTTCTTC | CASLGTGLHEQFF
NA | TRBJ2-7 | 16 | TRBD2 | TRBV28 | TGTGCCAGCAGTTCATTGGGACTAGCGAGGTCCTACGAGCAGTACTTC | CASSSLGLARSYEQYF
NA | TRBJ2-2 | 14 | NA | TRBV7-3 | TGTGCCAGCTCGCGCGAGTATAACACCGGGGAGCTGTTTTTT | CASSREYNTGELFF
many | TRBJ2-1 | 15 | TRBD2 | TRBV19 | TGTGCCAGTAGTACCGGGACTAGCGCGAACAATGAGCAGTTCTTC | CASSTGTSANNEQFF
NA | TRBJ2-7 | 13 | NA | TRBV2 | TGTGCCAGCAGTGAAGTTTTACCAGGCGAGCAGTACTTC | CASSEVLPGEQYF
NA | TRBJ2-1 | 13 | NA | TRBV7-2 | TGTGCCAGCAGCTTAGGAGGCCTAAATGAGCAGTTCTTC | CASSLGGLNEQFF
NA | TRBJ1-5 | 15 | NA | TRBV12-2 | TGTGCAAGTCGGTTTCCCTGGTCGTCAGATCAGCCCCAGCATTTT | CASRFPWSSDQPQHF
NA | TRBJ2-3 | 15 | TRBD2 | TRBV9 | TGTGCCAGCAGCGTCAGCGGGGGGCGCACAGATACGCAGTATTTT | CASSVSGGRTDTQYF
NA | TRBJ2-7 | 12 | NA | TRBV6-8 | TGTGCCAGCAGTTACTGGGGAGACGAGCAGTACTTC | CASSYWGDEQYF
NA | TRBJ2-7 | 14 | NA | TRBV7-9 | TGTGCCAGCAGCCCGAAGACGGGATCCTACGAGCAGTACTTC | CASSPKTGSYEQYF
NA | TRBJ1-1 | 14 | TRBD1 | TRBV10-3 | TGTGCCATCAGTGAAGACAGGGCGAACACTGAAGCTTTCTTT | CAISEDRANTEAFF
NA | TRBJ2-1 | 15 | TRBD1 | TRBV6-5 | TGTGCCAGCAGACCCTACGGGACAGGAGTCCATGAGCAGTTCTTC | CASRPYGTGVHEQFF
NA | TRBJ2-7 | 15 | NA | TRBV18 | TGTGCCAGCTCACCCCTGCCGGGGTCCTATTACGAGCAGTACTTC | CASSPLPGSYYEQYF
NA | TRBJ2-3 | 13 | NA | TRBV2 | TGTGCCAGCACTCCTGAGTACACAGATACGCAGTATTTT | CASTPEYTDTQYF
NA | TRBJ2-3 | 15 | TRBD1 | TRBV5-8 | TGTGCCAGCAGCTCAGGACAGGGGGTCACAGATACGCAGTATTTT | CASSSGQGVTDTQYF
few | TRBJ1-1 | 11 | NA | TRBV20-1 | TGCAGCGGGACAAGGAACACTGAAGCTTTCTTT | CSGTRNTEAFF
NA | TRBJ2-5 | 15 | TRBD1 | TRBV6-6 | TGTGCCAGCAGTCGCCCGGGACAGGGGGAAGAGACCCAGTACTTC | CASSRPGQGEETQYF
NA | TRBJ2-3 | 19 | NA | TRBV7-8 | TGTGCCAGCAGCTTCCCTGCAGGGTTGTCCGTAACTAGCACAGATACGCAGTATTTT | CASSFPAGLSVTSTDTQYF
NA | TRBJ2-7 | 14 | NA | TRBV14 | TGTGCCAGCAGCCAAGTTGGGTGGAGTTACGAGCAGTACTTC | CASSQVGWSYEQYF
NA | TRBJ2-5 | 15 | TRBD2 | TRBV6-5 | TGTGCCAGCAGTTACCTGGGCGGGAGAGAGGAGACCCAGTACTTC | CASSYLGGREETQYF
NA | TRBJ2-1 | 13 | NA | TRBV4-1 | TGCGCCAGCAGCCAAGATGTGCGGGGTGAGCAGTTCTTC | CASSQDVRGEQFF
NA | TRBJ2-7 | 12 | NA | TRBV2 | TGTGCCAGCAAAACTCTCTCCTACGAGCAGTACTTC | CASKTLSYEQYF
NA | TRBJ1-1 | 15 | NA | TRBV9 | TGTGCCAGCAGCGTCGTGGAGGGGTTGAACACTGAAGCTTTCTTT | CASSVVEGLNTEAFF